Below, 19 T cell receptor beta chains from the same sample are listed, as sequenced in a study of T cell repertoires in cytomegalovirus infection. These receptors are not linked to any known antigen. TCRdb used MiXCR to reprocess the reads, holding one entry per CDR3 protein. The repertoire holds 640,000 or so distinct CDR3 sequences, with 30% to 40% as singletons. This specimen was cultured PBMCs, taken from culture after CMV antigen stimulation. Receptors originate from a human donor in good health (CMV status not recorded). Some clones in this sample may be carry-over from other donors' samples.

The chain carries TRBV6-5 and TRBJ2-5, with TRBD2 matching 7 bases. Germline CDR1 reads MNHEY; CDR2 reads SVGAGI. V lost 2 bases, J lost 2 bases, and 8 bases stayed unmatched. This CDR3 has 16 residues. The CDR3 DNA is TGTGCCAGCAGTTACAGCGGGGTCTCTCGTCAAGAGACCCAGTACTTC. It is translated as CASSYSGVSRQETQYF.

The chain uses TRBV10-3 and TRBJ2-3; tentative D call: TRBD2 (6 bases). V lost 8 bases and J 4 bases, leaving 13 bases between the germline ends. The CDR3 runs to 13 residues. CDR1 and CDR2 (germline): ENHRY, SYGVKD. The DNA of the CDR3 is TGTGCCATCGGTCAGGGCGGGGCAGATACGCAGTATTTT. It translates to CAIGQGGADTQYF.

The gene calls are TRBV10-3 and TRBJ1-1; no clear D gene. The germline gives CDR1 ENHRY, CDR2 SYGVKD. V was shortened by 3 bases and J by 5 bases, with 7 bases between the two germline ends. The CDR3 is 12 residues long. The CDR3 here is CAISDLRTEAFF. CDR3 nucleotide sequence: TGTGCCATCAGTGACTTAAGAACTGAAGCTTTCTTT.

The gene calls are TRBV20-1 and TRBJ2-2; D ambiguous. The V and J ends lost 0 bases and 7 bases respectively, with 12 bases between them. The germline gives CDR1 DFQATT, CDR2 SNEGSKA (reference sequence). This CDR3 has 14 amino acids. This CDR3 reads CSARDPKEHGELFF. The CDR3 nucleotides read TGCAGTGCTAGAGACCCCAAGGAACACGGGGAGCTGTTTTTT.

V gene TRBV7-9 combines with J gene TRBJ1-2; 8 nucleotides agree with TRBD1. Germline CDR1 is SEHNR and CDR2 is FQNEAQ (reference sequence). This CDR3 has 13 residues. The trim removed 4 bases at V and 6 bases at J, leaving 4 bases unmatched. The CDR3 DNA reads as TGTGCCAGCAGCTGGACAGGGTATAATGGCTACACCTTC. This codes for CASSWTGYNGYTF. The full variable domain, in which reference TRBV7-9 and TRBJ1-2 provide the parts outside the CDR3, is DTGVSQNPRHKITKRGQNVTFRCDPISEHNRLYWYRQTLGQGPEFLTYFQNEAQLEKSRLLSDRFSAERPKGSFSTLEIQRTEQGDSAMYLCASSWTGYNGYTFGSGTRLTVV.

This clonotype was counted ten times or more. The chain joins TRBV28 to TRBJ1-1; weak D call: TRBD1 (6 bases). CDR1 is MDHEN, CDR2 SYDVKM, per germline. The CDR3 consists of 14 residues. Trimming shortened V by 2 bases and J by 1 base, and 8 bases separated the two germline ends. CDR3 DNA: TGTGCCAGCAGTTTACAGGGGACGAACACTGAAGCTTTCTTT. Translation gives CASSLQGTNTEAFF. Variable domain in full (rest from reference TRBV28 and TRBJ1-1): DVKVTQSSRYLVKRTGEKVFLECVQDMDHENMFWYRQDPGLGLRLIYFSYDVKMKEKGDIPEGYSVSREKKERFSLILESASTNQTSMYLCASSLQGTNTEAFFGQGTRLTVV.

This clonotype was counted between two and nine times. This rearrangement joins TRBV11-3 to TRBJ2-1; D is undetermined. The V end lost 5 bases, the J end lost 15 bases, and 14 bases lay between the germline ends. The CDR3 runs 11 residues. CDR1 is SGHNT and CDR2 is YENEEA in the germline V gene. Here the CDR3 reads CASSDNGRPFF. The CDR3 DNA sequence: TGTGCCAGCAGCGACAATGGTAGGCCGTTCTTC.

This clonotype was detected many times. The chain joins TRBV12-3 or TRBV12-4 to TRBJ1-1, with a weak D call TRBD1 (5 bases). With 2 bases removed from V and 8 bases from J, the gap between germline ends came to 15 bases. The CDR3 is made up of 14 amino acids. The CDR3 here is CASSLRGQAMEAFF. The CDR3 nucleotides are TGTGCCAGCAGTTTAAGGGGTCAGGCCATGGAAGCTTTCTTT.

This chain joins TRBV4-3 and TRBJ1-1; D ambiguous. V was shortened by 1 base and J by 6 bases, with 15 bases between the two germline ends. The length of the CDR3 is 15 residues. Germline lookup yields CDR1 LGHNA and CDR2 YSLEER. The CDR3 DNA sequence: TGCGCCAGCAGCCAAGTAAGGGTCACCATCTCTGAAGCTTTCTTT. This codes for CASSQVRVTISEAFF.

The CDR3 spells CASSSHSIRGKEGYTF. In nucleotides, the CDR3 is TGTGCCAGCAGTTCCCATAGTATTCGGGGGAAAGAGGGCTACACCTTC. The chain links TRBV27 to TRBJ1-2; D might be TRBD1 (5 bases). CDR3 length: 16 amino acids. Trimming took 4 bases from V and 8 from J, leaving 23 bases between them. Germline CDR1 MNHEY, CDR2 SMNVEV (reference sequence).

This rearrangement joins TRBV7-9 to TRBJ2-5, with a weak D call TRBD2 (5 bases). The ends were cut back, 5 bases at V and 5 bases at J, with 18 bases in the middle. Looked up from germline, CDR1 is SEHNR and CDR2 is FQNEAQ (reference sequence). The CDR3 sequence is 15 residues long. CDR3 amino acids: CASSQRSLASETQYF. The CDR3 DNA sequence: TGTGCCAGCAGCCAAAGAAGCCTAGCCAGCGAGACCCAGTACTTC.

A few counts support this clonotype. The rearrangement joins TRBV19 to TRBJ1-1, with D unresolved. From germline, CDR1 is LNHDA and CDR2 SQIVND (reference sequence). The CDR3 is 14 amino acids. V was clipped by 8 bases and J by 0 bases, with 13 bases between them. CDR3 amino acids: CASRRTEMNTEAFF. DNA for the CDR3: TGTGCCAGTCGTAGGACGGAGATGAACACTGAAGCTTTCTTT.

The CDR3 DNA follows: TGTGCCAGCAGTTTAGTTGAGGCTGGGGCCAACGTCCTGACTTTC. This gives the protein CASSLVEAGANVLTF. The chain links TRBV12-3 or TRBV12-4 to TRBJ2-6; D is unclear. The V gene lost 1 base and the J gene lost 2 bases, with 6 bases spanning the gap. The CDR3 length is 15 residues.

V gene TRBV12-3 or TRBV12-4 combines with J gene TRBJ1-4; weak D call: TRBD1 (5 bases). Trimming took off 5 bases at V and 5 bases at J, with 27 bases between the two ends. CDR3 length: 19 amino acids. The DNA of the CDR3 is TGTGCCAGCAGTCCACTTGCGGGGGAGACCCCCCCGGAGAATGAAAAACTGTTTTTT. It is translated as CASSPLAGETPPENEKLFF.

The table lists this clonotype with a few counts. This sequence joins TRBV7-9 and TRBJ1-4; TRBD1 matches at 8 bases. Germline V gene sequence: CDR1 SEHNR, CDR2 FQNEAQ (reference sequence). With V trimmed by 8 bases and J by 5 bases, 7 bases remained unmatched. This CDR3 spans 14 amino acids. As DNA, the CDR3 is TGTGCCAGCGGCGGACAGGGAAGGAATGAAAAACTGTTTTTT. This codes for CASGGQGRNEKLFF.

The gene calls are TRBV2 and TRBJ1-3; 8 bases align to TRBD1. This CDR3 contains 15 residues. The ends lost 9 bases at V and 1 base at J; junction bases unmatched: 8. Germline loops: CDR1 SNHLY, CDR2 FYNNEI. Here the CDR3 reads CASTSDRGSGNTIYF. CDR3 in DNA: TGTGCCAGTACCAGCGACAGGGGATCTGGAAACACCATATATTTT.

The J gene is TRBJ2-3, the V gene TRBV4-2; 8 bases line up with TRBD2. The CDR3 loop spans 16 amino acids. Per germline, CDR1 LGHNA and CDR2 YNFKEQ. V dropped 3 bases and J dropped 0; count of bases not matched to a gene: 5. The CDR3: CASSHLSGASTDTQYF. Here the CDR3 DNA reads TGTGCCAGCAGCCACCTTAGCGGGGCCAGCACAGATACGCAGTATTTT.

This chain joins TRBV19 and TRBJ2-3, with D unclear. V shed 6 bases and J shed 2 bases, with 12 bases lying between them. The V gene's germline CDR1 is LNHDA and CDR2 SQIVND (reference sequence). The CDR3 runs 14 residues. CDR3: CASSTVMVTDTQYF. CDR3 bases: TGTGCCAGTAGCACCGTTATGGTCACAGATACGCAGTATTTT.

This clonotype was counted ten times or more. The chain joins TRBV7-2 to TRBJ2-7; a possible D gene is TRBD1 (6 bases). V was clipped by 4 bases and J by 0 bases, with 13 bases between them. This CDR3 contains 15 residues. Per the germline V gene, CDR1 is SGHTA and CDR2 is FQGNSA. The DNA for the CDR3 is TGTGCCAGCAGCTCCGGAAGGGGGAGCTCCTACGAGCAGTACTTC. Translating gives CASSSGRGSSYEQYF.